These T cell receptor beta chains were read from a single sample in a study of blood T cell repertoires in COVID-19. Using immunoSEQ multiplex PCR, the repertoire was profiled, and TCRdb retains in-frame clones only, with some absent. The table lists approximately 150,000 clones, more than 70% of them singletons, with 1.5% to 2% in the top ten. Sequenced material: peripheral blood. Source of these receptors: a human donor in a cohort sampled during active COVID-19. Both conserved end residues are part of each CDR3. A D gene is named only where the DNA matches it firmly. Not all rows give a size; the values are once, few, many and, for expanded clones, a class.

TRBJ1-2 . TRBV14 TRBD1 CASSTWTGYGYTF TGTGCCAGCAGCACCTGGACAGGTTATGGCTACACCTTC
TRBJ2-1 . TRBV2 . CASSDRSSYNEQFF TGTGCCAGCAGTGACAGGTCTTCCTACAATGAGCAGTTCTTC
TRBJ1-4 . TRBV19 . CASSTRGEKLFF TGTGCCAGTAGTACCCGGGGGGAAAAACTGTTTTTT
TRBJ2-7 . TRBV6-2/TRBV6-3 TRBD2 CASSRRTSGQYEQYF TGTGCCAGCAGTCGACGGACTAGCGGACAATACGAGCAGTACTTC
TRBJ2-1 . TRBV19 . CASRRGHKQFF TGTGCCAGTCGCAGGGGACACAAGCAGTTCTTC
TRBJ2-3 . TRBV6-5 . CASSPTSSTDTQYF TGTGCCAGCAGCCCGACTAGTTCTACAGATACGCAGTATTTT
TRBJ1-1 . TRBV19 TRBD1 CASSQTGVTEAFF TGTGCCAGTAGTCAGACAGGGGTCACTGAAGCTTTCTTT
TRBJ2-7 . TRBV29-1 TRBD1 CSVADRVWEQYF TGCAGCGTTGCCGACAGGGTGTGGGAGCAGTACTTC
TRBJ1-3 . TRBV7-2 . CASSLDGLPGNTIYF TGTGCCAGCAGCTTAGATGGACTTCCAGGAAACACCATATATTTT
TRBJ1-4 . TRBV9 . CASSRDINEKLFF TGTGCCAGCAGCCGGGACATAAATGAAAAACTGTTTTTT
TRBJ2-7 . TRBV19 TRBD1 CASSPPGGTPLSAEQYF TGTGCCAGTAGTCCTCCAGGGGGTACTCCATTAAGTGCCGAGCAGTACTTC
TRBJ2-2 . TRBV18 . CASSPRQGGELFF TGTGCCAGCTCACCACGGCAGGGCGGGGAGCTGTTTTTT
TRBJ2-7 . TRBV7-3 . CASSPSPRAYEQYF TGTGCCAGCAGCCCGAGCCCCAGGGCTTACGAGCAGTACTTC
TRBJ1-5 . TRBV12-3/TRBV12-4 . CASRAGAEQPQHF TGTGCCAGCAGGGCAGGGGCAGAACAGCCCCAGCATTTT
TRBJ2-2 . TRBV6-1 TRBD1 CASSEGTANTGELFF TGTGCCAGCAGTGAGGGGACAGCTAACACCGGGGAGCTGTTTTTT
TRBJ1-6 few TRBV7-9 . CASTYFGSGPYNSPLHF TGTGCCAGCACCTACTTCGGTTCAGGCCCCTATAATTCACCCCTCCACTTT
TRBJ2-3 . TRBV4-2 TRBD2 CASSGRLAGSTDTQYF TGTGCCAGCAGCGGGCGACTAGCGGGGTCCACAGATACGCAGTATTTT
TRBJ1-2 . TRBV5-4 TRBD1 CASRDPGGYYGYTF TGTGCCAGCAGGGACCCAGGGGGGTACTATGGCTACACCTTC
TRBJ1-5 many TRBV6-5 . CASNSGFSNQPQHF TGTGCCTCCAATTCGGGTTTTAGCAATCAGCCCCAGCATTTT
TRBJ2-7 . TRBV29-1 . CSVATTQGYEQYF TGCAGCGTTGCAACCACCCAGGGCTACGAGCAGTACTTC
TRBJ2-2 . TRBV3-1/TRBV3-2 . CASSPRGADRGAVF TGTGCCAGCAGCCCCAGGGGGGCAGACCGGGGAGCTGTTTTT
TRBJ2-1 . TRBV6-5 TRBD1 CASSYGRDRRGNEQFF TGTGCCAGCAGTTACGGCCGGGACAGGAGGGGCAATGAGCAGTTCTTC
TRBJ2-6 . TRBV7-8 . CASSSSGTRGSGANVLTF TGTGCCAGCAGCTCCTCGGGGACACGGGGCTCTGGGGCCAACGTCCTGACTTTC
TRBJ2-3 . TRBV7-2 TRBD2 CASSLWGGGADTQYF TGTGCCAGCAGCTTATGGGGCGGGGGGGCGGATACGCAGTATTTT
TRBJ1-2 few TRBV7-2 . CASSFSTYGYTF TGTGCCAGCAGCTTCTCTACCTATGGCTACACCTTC
TRBJ2-2 . TRBV5-1 . CASSRTRNTGELFF TGCGCCAGCAGCCGAACAAGGAACACCGGGGAGCTGTTTTTT
TRBJ2-7 few TRBV5-4 TRBD2 CASSLEGGESYEQYF TGTGCCAGCAGCTTGGAGGGAGGGGAAAGTTACGAGCAGTACTTC
TRBJ1-6 . TRBV5-1 . CASSTGTYNSPLHF TGCGCCAGCAGTACCGGGACCTATAATTCACCCCTCCACTTT
TRBJ2-7 . TRBV7-3 . CASSLLGSGEQYF TGTGCCAGCAGCTTACTCGGGTCTGGGGAGCAGTACTTC
TRBJ2-5 . TRBV6-1 TRBD2 CASSEVSSGGGGWETQYF TGTGCCAGCAGTGAAGTTTCTAGCGGGGGCGGCGGTTGGGAGACCCAGTACTTC
TRBJ1-6 . TRBV19 . CASSMGGHNSPLHF TGTGCCAGTAGTATGGGGGGACATAATTCACCCCTCCACTTT
TRBJ2-2 once TRBV5-4 TRBD2 CASSRGAAGANTGELFF TGTGCCAGCAGCCGAGGGGCGGCGGGGGCGAACACCGGGGAGCTGTTTTTT
TRBJ1-4 . TRBV20-1 . CSASHQGGEKLFF TGCAGTGCTAGTCACCAGGGTGGTGAAAAACTGTTTTTT
TRBJ2-5 . TRBV6-1 TRBD2 CASSEGGGGEETQYF TGTGCCAGCAGTGAAGGGGGCGGGGGAGAAGAGACCCAGTACTTC
TRBJ2-1 . TRBV6-1 . CASSEVIGGDSYNEQFF TGTGCCAGCAGTGAGGTTATCGGGGGAGACTCCTACAATGAGCAGTTCTTC
TRBJ2-1 . TRBV6-1 . CASSDLNPAGDEQFF TGTGCCAGCAGTGATCTTAACCCGGCCGGGGATGAGCAGTTCTTC
TRBJ2-1 . TRBV5-5 TRBD1 CASTPIQGASEQFF TGTGCCAGCACCCCTATACAGGGGGCTTCTGAGCAGTTCTTC
TRBJ1-3 . TRBV6-6 . CASSQAGNTIYF TGTGCCAGCAGCCAAGCAGGGAACACCATATATTTT
TRBJ1-2 . TRBV18 . CASSPAVREDGYTF TGTGCCAGCTCACCAGCGGTCAGGGAGGATGGCTACACCTTC
TRBJ2-7 few TRBV3-1/TRBV3-2 . CASSQGYREANSLYVGLEQYF TGTGCCAGCAGCCAAGGGTACCGGGAAGCCAATAGCCTGTACGTAGGTCTGGAGCAGTACTTC